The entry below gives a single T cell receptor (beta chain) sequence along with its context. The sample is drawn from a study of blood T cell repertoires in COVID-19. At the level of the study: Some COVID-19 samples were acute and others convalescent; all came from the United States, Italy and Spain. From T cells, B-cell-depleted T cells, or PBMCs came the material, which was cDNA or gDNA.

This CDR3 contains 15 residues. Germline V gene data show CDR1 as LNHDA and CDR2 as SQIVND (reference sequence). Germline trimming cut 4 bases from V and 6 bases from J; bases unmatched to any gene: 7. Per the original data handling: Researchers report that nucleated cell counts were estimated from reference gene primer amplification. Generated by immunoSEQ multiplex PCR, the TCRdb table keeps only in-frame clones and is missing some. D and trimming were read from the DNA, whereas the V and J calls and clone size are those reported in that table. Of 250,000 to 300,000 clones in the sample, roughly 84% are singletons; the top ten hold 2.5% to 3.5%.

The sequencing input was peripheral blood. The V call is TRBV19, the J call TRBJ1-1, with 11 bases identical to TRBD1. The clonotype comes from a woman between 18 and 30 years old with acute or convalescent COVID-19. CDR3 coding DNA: TGTGCCAGTAGTAAAACGGGACAGGGGGATTCTGAAGCTTTCTTT. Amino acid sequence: CASSKTGQGDSEAFF. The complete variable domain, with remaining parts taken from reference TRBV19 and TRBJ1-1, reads DGGITQSPKYLFRKEGQNVTLSCEQNLNHDAMYWYRQDPGQGLRLIYYSQIVNDFQKGDIAEGYSVSREKKESFPLTVTSAQKNPTAFYLCASSKTGQGDSEAFFGQGTRLTVV.